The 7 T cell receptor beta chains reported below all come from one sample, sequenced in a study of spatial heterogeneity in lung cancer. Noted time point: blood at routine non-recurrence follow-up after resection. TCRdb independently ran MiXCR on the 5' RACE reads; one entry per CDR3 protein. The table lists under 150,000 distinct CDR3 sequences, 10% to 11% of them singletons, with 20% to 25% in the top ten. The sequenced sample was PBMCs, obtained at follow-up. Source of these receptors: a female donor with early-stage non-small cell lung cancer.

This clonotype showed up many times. As DNA, the CDR3 is TGTGCCAGCAGCCCCTCTCGTCAGCCCCAGCATTTT. Protein sequence: CASSPSRQPQHF. The rearrangement joins TRBV13 to TRBJ1-5; no definite D call. CDR1 is PRHDT, CDR2 FYEKMQ, per germline (reference sequence). Trimming took 5 bases from V and 6 from J, leaving 8 bases between them. CDR3 size: 12 residues.

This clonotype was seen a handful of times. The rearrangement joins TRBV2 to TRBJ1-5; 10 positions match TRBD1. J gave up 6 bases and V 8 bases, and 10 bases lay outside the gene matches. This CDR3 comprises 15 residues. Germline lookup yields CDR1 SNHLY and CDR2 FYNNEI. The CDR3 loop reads CASLRDRGLPQPQHF. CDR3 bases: TGTGCCAGCTTAAGGGACAGGGGACTGCCTCAGCCCCAGCATTTT.

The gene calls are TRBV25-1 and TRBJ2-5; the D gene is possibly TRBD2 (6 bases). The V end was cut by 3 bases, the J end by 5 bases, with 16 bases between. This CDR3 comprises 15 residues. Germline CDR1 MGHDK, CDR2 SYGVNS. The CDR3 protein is CASSDRTGALETQYF. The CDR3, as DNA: TGTGCCAGCAGTGATCGAACGGGAGCTTTGGAGACCCAGTACTTC.

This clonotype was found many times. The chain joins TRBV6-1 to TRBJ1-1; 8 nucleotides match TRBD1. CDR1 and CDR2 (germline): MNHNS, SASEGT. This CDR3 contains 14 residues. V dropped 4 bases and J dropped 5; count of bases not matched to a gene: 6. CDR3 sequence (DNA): TGTGCCAGCAGTGTCGGACAGGGCCTTACTGAAGCTTTCTTT. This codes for CASSVGQGLTEAFF.

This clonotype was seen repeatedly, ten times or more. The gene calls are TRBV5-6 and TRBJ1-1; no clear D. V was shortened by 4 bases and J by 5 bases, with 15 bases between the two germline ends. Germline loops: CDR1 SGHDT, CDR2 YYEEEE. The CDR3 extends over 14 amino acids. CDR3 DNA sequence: TGTGCCAGCAGCGTCGGAATCCGGTTGACTGAAGCTTTCTTT. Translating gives CASSVGIRLTEAFF.

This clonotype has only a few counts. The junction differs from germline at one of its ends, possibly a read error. The CDR3 coding sequence is TGCGCCAGCAGCTTGGATCGCGGGAGAGCCTCCTACCATGAGCAGTTCTTC. It codes for CASSLDRGRASYHEQFF. V is TRBV5-1 and J is TRBJ2-1, with 7 bases identical to TRBD2. Germline CDR1 is SGHRS and CDR2 is YFSETQ. CDR3 length equals 17 residues.

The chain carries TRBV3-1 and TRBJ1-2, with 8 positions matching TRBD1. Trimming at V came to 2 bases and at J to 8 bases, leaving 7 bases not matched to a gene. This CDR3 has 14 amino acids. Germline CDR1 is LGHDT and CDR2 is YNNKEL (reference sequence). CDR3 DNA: TGTGCCAGCAGCCAATTGGCCAGGGGGCAAGGCTACACCTTC. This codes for CASSQLARGQGYTF.